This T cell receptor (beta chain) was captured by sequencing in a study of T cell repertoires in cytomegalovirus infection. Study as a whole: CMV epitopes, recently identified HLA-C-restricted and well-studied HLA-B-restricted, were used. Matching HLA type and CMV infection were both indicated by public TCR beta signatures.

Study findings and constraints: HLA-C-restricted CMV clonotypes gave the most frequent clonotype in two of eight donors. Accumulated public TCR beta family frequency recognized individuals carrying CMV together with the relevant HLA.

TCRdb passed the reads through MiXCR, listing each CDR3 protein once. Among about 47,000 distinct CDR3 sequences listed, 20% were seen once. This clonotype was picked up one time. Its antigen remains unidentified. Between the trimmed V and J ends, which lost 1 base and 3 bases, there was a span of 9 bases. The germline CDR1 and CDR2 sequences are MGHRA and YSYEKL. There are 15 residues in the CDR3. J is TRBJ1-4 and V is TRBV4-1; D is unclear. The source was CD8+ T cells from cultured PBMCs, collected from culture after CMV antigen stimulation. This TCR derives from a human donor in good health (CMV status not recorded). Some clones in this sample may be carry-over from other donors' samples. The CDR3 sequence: CASSQAADSNEKLFF. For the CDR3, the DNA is TGCGCCAGCAGCCAAGCGGCGGACTCTAATGAAAAACTGTTTTTT.